Below, 20 T cell receptor beta chains from the same sample are listed, as sequenced in a study of blood T cells in healthy people across ages. Primed by a sample-barcoded 5' primer and a J-beta primer mix, a second PCR proceeded for 7 to 11 cycles. TCRdb redid the calling of the 5' RACE reads with MiXCR, one entry per CDR3 protein. The sample carries about 620,000 distinct CDR3 sequences, roughly 20% recorded once. Sequenced: blood. Receptor source: a man between 65 and 80 years old in good health.

This clonotype was seen at least ten times. V gene TRBV5-1 combines with J gene TRBJ2-1, with D possibly being TRBD1 (6 bases). Germline V lookup: CDR1 SGHRS, CDR2 YFSETQ. Trimming stripped 2 bases from V and 0 bases from J, with 12 bases between. The CDR3 length is 16 residues. CDR3: CASSLGGPSSYNEQFF. As DNA, the CDR3 is TGCGCCAGCAGCTTAGGGGGACCGAGCTCCTACAATGAGCAGTTCTTC. Variable domain in full (rest from reference TRBV5-1 and TRBJ2-1): KAGVTQTPRYLIKTRGQQVTLSCSPISGHRSVSWYQQTPGQGLQFLFEYFSETQRNKGNFPGRFSGRQFSNSRSEMNVSTLELGDSALYLCASSLGGPSSYNEQFFGPGTRLTVL.

This clonotype was seen only a few times. This chain connects TRBV12-5 to TRBJ2-5; D might be TRBD1 (6 bases). The DNA end favors TRBJ2-7, so the J call may be wrong. CDR1 LGHNT and CDR2 FRNRAP come from the germline V gene. The length of the CDR3 is 14 residues. CDR3 in DNA: TGTGCTAGTGGTTTGACAGGGCATCGCTACGAGCAGTACTTC. It codes for CASGLTGHRYEQYF.

The rearrangement links TRBV29-1 to TRBJ2-5, with D perhaps matching TRBD1 (6 bases). The germline V gene has CDR1 SQVTM and CDR2 ANQGSEA. Deletions cut 4 bases from V and 5 bases from J, with 14 bases between. This CDR3 is built from 13 residues. The DNA of the CDR3 is TGCAGCGTTGGCAAACAGGGCCGGGAGACCCAGTACTTC. Protein sequence: CSVGKQGRETQYF.

The genes are TRBV29-1 and TRBJ2-4; tentatively, D is TRBD2 (5 bases). The CDR3 length is 14 residues. The V gene lost 5 bases and the J gene lost 0 bases, with 11 bases spanning the gap. Germline CDR1 and CDR2: SQVTM and ANQGSEA. CDR3 DNA sequence: TGCAGCGTTTCCGACGGGGAAGCCAAAAACATTCAGTACTTC. Its protein product is CSVSDGEAKNIQYF.

The chain is built from TRBV29-1 and TRBJ2-7; TRBD1 might be the D (5 bases). CDR3 size: 14 residues. Trimming took 2 bases from V and 1 from J, leaving 12 bases between them. From germline, CDR1 is SQVTM and CDR2 ANQGSEA. CDR3 nucleotides: TGCAGCGTTGAAAACAGGTTCGAATCCTACGAGCAGTACTTC. Translation gives CSVENRFESYEQYF.

In this sample, this clonotype turned up a few times. The rearrangement joins TRBV29-1 to TRBJ2-7; TRBD1 might be the D (5 bases). CDR1 is SQVTM and CDR2 is ANQGSEA in the germline V gene. The CDR3 has 12 residues. V lost 3 bases and J lost 0, with 6 bases in between. In DNA, the CDR3 is TGCAGCGTTGAGGACATCTCCTACGAGCAGTACTTC. Amino acid sequence: CSVEDISYEQYF.

The rearrangement joins TRBV7-3 to TRBJ2-5, with 12 bases lining up with TRBD2. CDR1 and CDR2 (germline): SGHTA, FQGTGA. The CDR3 covers 16 residues. V gave up 5 bases and J gave up 7 bases; unmatched junction bases: 11. The CDR3 sequence: CASSPAGLAGYGTQYF. CDR3 DNA: TGTGCCAGCAGCCCAGCAGGACTAGCGGGATACGGGACCCAGTACTTC.

This clonotype was seen only a few times. V is TRBV20-1 and J is TRBJ2-2, with D possibly TRBD2 on 6 matching bases. V lost 0 bases to trimming and J lost 7 bases, with 9 bases between them. This CDR3 comprises 13 residues. The V gene's germline CDR1 is DFQATT and CDR2 SNEGSKA (reference sequence). The CDR3 DNA is TGCAGTGCTAGAGATGGTAGCGGCGGGGAGCTGTTTTTT. As protein: CSARDGSGGELFF.

V usage is TRBV7-9 and J usage is TRBJ1-4; 10 bases agree with TRBD1. The CDR3 has 14 residues. After removal of 5 bases from V and 6 bases from J, the junction contained 3 bases not matched to a gene. Germline loops: CDR1 SEHNR, CDR2 FQNEAQ (reference sequence). The CDR3 reads CASSVTGGHEKLFF. The CDR3 DNA follows: TGTGCCAGCAGCGTGACAGGGGGCCATGAAAAACTGTTTTTT.

This clonotype was detected once. The chain carries TRBV27 and TRBJ2-7; possible D gene TRBD2, 6 bases. Per germline, CDR1 MNHEY and CDR2 SMNVEV (reference sequence). This CDR3 has 13 amino acids. V lost 3 bases and J 8 bases, leaving 14 bases between the germline ends. CDR3 loop: CASSFSGGGKQYF. CDR3 DNA sequence: TGTGCCAGCAGTTTTTCAGGAGGCGGGAAGCAGTACTTC.

The chain joins TRBV18 to TRBJ2-3, with TRBD1 identical over 7 bases. This CDR3 has 14 residues. Germline CDR1 and CDR2: KGHSH and LQKENI. Trimming took 6 bases from V and 6 from J; bases not matched to a gene: 9. CDR3 loop: CASSIQGLYDTQYF. DNA of the CDR3: TGTGCCAGCTCGATACAGGGGTTATACGATACGCAGTATTTT. The full variable domain, its missing parts supplied by reference TRBV18 and TRBJ2-3, is NAGVMQNPRHLVRRRGQEARLRCSPMKGHSHVYWYRQLPEEGLKFMVYLQKENIIDESGMPKERFSAEFPKEGPSILRIQQVVRGDSAAYFCASSIQGLYDTQYFGPGTRLTVL.

This chain uses TRBV29-1 with TRBJ2-1; TRBD2 agrees at 8 bases. The CDR3 has 16 amino acids. Trimming removed 0 bases from V and 0 bases from J; junction bases left unmatched: 4. From germline, CDR1 is SQVTM and CDR2 ANQGSEA. The CDR3 spells CSVEEAGASSYNEQFF. The CDR3 bases are TGCAGCGTTGAAGAAGCGGGGGCGAGCTCCTACAATGAGCAGTTCTTC.

The V call is TRBV3-1, the J call TRBJ2-6; D gene unclear. There are 17 residues in the CDR3. The V end was cut by 0 bases, the J end by 0 bases, with 9 bases between. Germline CDR1 reads LGHDT; CDR2 reads YNNKEL (reference sequence). The CDR3 spells CASSQEELSSGANVLTF. The CDR3 DNA sequence: TGTGCCAGCAGCCAAGAAGAGTTGAGCTCTGGGGCCAACGTCCTGACTTTC.

The rearrangement links TRBV5-1 to TRBJ2-3, with D unresolved. Deletions cut 6 bases from V and 0 bases from J, with 8 bases between. The CDR3 has 13 residues. Looked up from germline, CDR1 is SGHRS and CDR2 is YFSETQ. The CDR3 loop reads CASTPASTDTQYF. The DNA of the CDR3 is TGCGCCAGCACCCCTGCTAGCACAGATACGCAGTATTTT.

This clonotype was counted between two and nine times. CDR3 DNA sequence: TGCGCCAGCAGCCAAGAAGGACAGGGAACCGCGGGCCAGTACTTC. Its protein is CASSQEGQGTAGQYF. The chain has TRBV4-3 and TRBJ2-5; 8 positions agree with TRBD1. Per the germline V gene, CDR1 is LGHNA and CDR2 is YSLEER. V lost 0 bases, J lost 10 bases, and 10 bases stayed unmatched. The CDR3 has 15 amino acids.

The V call is TRBV20-1, the J call TRBJ1-1, with a weak D call TRBD1 (5 bases). In germline, CDR1 is DFQATT, CDR2 SNEGSKA (reference sequence). Deletions cut 7 bases from V and 6 bases from J, with 24 bases between. This CDR3 is 15 amino acids long. The CDR3 reads CSGYGAEGVVPEAFF. The DNA for the CDR3 is TGCAGTGGCTATGGGGCGGAAGGGGTAGTCCCTGAAGCTTTCTTT.

Worth noting for this clonotype: One end of the junction varies from germline; a read error may be responsible. The chain couples TRBV7-3 to TRBJ2-5; D ambiguous. Germline V gene data show CDR1 as SGHTA and CDR2 as FQGTGA. CDR3 length equals 13 residues. The CDR3 bases are TGTGCCAGCAGCTTAGGCGAAGACAATGAGCACTTCTTC. Protein product: CASSLGEDNEHFF.

The table lists this clonotype with many counts. The chain uses TRBV11-2 and TRBJ1-2; D not certain. This CDR3 region has 13 residues. Trimming cost V 5 bases and J 7 bases, with 14 bases left between them. CDR1 and CDR2 from the germline V gene are SGHAT and FQNNGV. The CDR3 here is CASSASGTGGYTF. CDR3 bases: TGTGCCAGCAGCGCTTCGGGCACCGGTGGCTACACCTTC. The variable domain in full, completed from reference TRBV11-2 and TRBJ1-2, reads EAGVAQSPRYKIIEKRQSVAFWCNPISGHATLYWYQQILGQGPKLLIQFQNNGVVDDSQLPKDRFSAERLKGVDSTLKIQPAKLEDSAVYLCASSASGTGGYTFGSGTRLTVV.

The chain joins TRBV28 to TRBJ2-2, with D possibly TRBD2 on 6 matching bases. Germline V gene sequence: CDR1 MDHEN, CDR2 SYDVKM. V gave up 3 bases and J gave up 2 bases, with 16 bases separating them. The CDR3 covers 17 residues. The CDR3 coding sequence is TGTGCCAGCAGTTTGTGGAGGGCCCACACCAACACCGGGGAGCTGTTTTTT. This translates into CASSLWRAHTNTGELFF.

The chain is built from TRBV9 and TRBJ2-5; 9 nucleotides match TRBD1. J lost 2 bases, V lost 0 bases, and 8 bases had no gene match. Germline CDR1 SGDLS, CDR2 YYNGEE. The CDR3 sequence is 17 residues long. In nucleotides, the CDR3 is TGTGCCAGCAGCGTAGCCCCGGACAGGGGCTTACAAGAGACCCAGTACTTC. Translating gives CASSVAPDRGLQETQYF.